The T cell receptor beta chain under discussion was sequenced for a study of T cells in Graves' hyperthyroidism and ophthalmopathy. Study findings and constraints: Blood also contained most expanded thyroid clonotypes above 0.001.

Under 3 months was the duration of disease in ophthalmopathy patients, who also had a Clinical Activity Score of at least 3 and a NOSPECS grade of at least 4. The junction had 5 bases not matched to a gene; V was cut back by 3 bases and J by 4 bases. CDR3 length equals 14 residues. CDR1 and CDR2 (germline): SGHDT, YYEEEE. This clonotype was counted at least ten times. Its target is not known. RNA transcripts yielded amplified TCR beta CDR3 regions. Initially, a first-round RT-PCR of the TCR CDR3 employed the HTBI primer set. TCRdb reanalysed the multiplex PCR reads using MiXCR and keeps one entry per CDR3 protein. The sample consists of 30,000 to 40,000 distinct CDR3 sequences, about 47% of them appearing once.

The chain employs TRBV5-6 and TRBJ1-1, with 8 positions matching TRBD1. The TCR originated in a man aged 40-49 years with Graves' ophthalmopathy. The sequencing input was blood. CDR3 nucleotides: TGTGCCAGCAGCTACGGGACAGGAGGCACTGAAGCTTTCTTT. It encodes CASSYGTGGTEAFF.